The 28 T cell receptor beta chains reported below all come from one sample, sequenced in a study of glioma-infiltrating T cells. Using RNA template, CDR3s of TCR alpha and beta were amplified with iRepertoire arm-PCR. TCRdb re-called the multiplex PCR reads with MiXCR, one entry per CDR3 protein. Of 100,000 to 150,000 distinct CDR3 sequences listed, roughly 20% are singletons. Input material: glioma tissue, nonneoplastic brain tissue, or PBMCs (not recorded which). These receptors came from a human donor with low-grade glioma or glioblastoma, undergoing nonglioma brain surgery, or in good health (not recorded which).

A remark on this clonotype: Just one base apart from a much larger clone, this may be a read error. The rearrangement uses TRBV19 and TRBJ2-5; D gene unclear. Germline-derived CDR1 and CDR2 are LNHDA and SQIVND (reference sequence). V lost 7 bases and J 5 bases, leaving 17 bases between the germline ends. The CDR3 extends over 14 amino acids. CDR3 nucleotide sequence: TGTGCCAGTACCCTGAAGGGTCGGGTGGAGACCCAGTACTTC. Its translation is CASTLKGRVETQYF.

This clonotype was observed at least ten times. The chain has TRBV6-2 or TRBV6-3 and TRBJ2-1; possibly TRBD1 for D (5 bases). Germline V gene sequence: CDR1 MNHEY, CDR2 SVGEGT. V dropped 6 bases and J dropped 3 bases, with 15 bases sitting between them. The length of the CDR3 is 15 residues. In DNA form, the CDR3 reads TGTGCCAGCAGATCGGTGACAGTCCACTACAATGAGCAGTTCTTC. It specifies CASRSVTVHYNEQFF.

A note on this clonotype: The conserved phenylalanine or tryptophan normally closing the CDR3 is absent here, so this likely arose from a read error. The CDR3 reads CSVEDHAGGANVLTL. DNA of the CDR3: TGCAGCGTTGAAGATCACGCTGGAGGGGCCAACGTCCTGACTTTG. V and J are TRBV29-1 and TRBJ2-6; D uncertain. The CDR3 is 15 amino acids. The germline V and J ends were trimmed by 0 bases and 4 bases, with 10 bases remaining between them. Germline CDR1 and CDR2: SQVTM and ANQGSEA.

In this sample, this clonotype turned up a few times. This chain joins TRBV7-9 and TRBJ2-7; 13 nucleotides agree with TRBD2. The trim removed 8 bases at V and 7 bases at J, leaving 17 bases unmatched. The germline V gene encodes CDR1 SEHNR and CDR2 FQNEAQ (reference sequence). The CDR3 length is 17 residues. Written as DNA, the CDR3 is TGTGCCAGCCGCTCTGGCCGAGGACTAGCGGGAGCAGGGGAGCAGTACTTC. Encoded protein: CASRSGRGLAGAGEQYF.

This clonotype was counted many times. Here the CDR3 reads CSAHRTSLVGETQYF. The CDR3 DNA is TGCAGTGCACACAGAACTAGTTTGGTGGGAGAGACCCAGTACTTC. The chain has TRBV20-1 and TRBJ2-5; TRBD2 is a possible D gene (5 bases). The CDR3 is 15 residues long. Germline assignment: CDR1 DFQATT and CDR2 SNEGSKA (reference sequence). V dropped 6 bases and J dropped 4 bases, with 21 bases sitting between them.

This clonotype was seen at least ten times. The rearrangement uses TRBV6-1 and TRBJ2-1, with no clear D. CDR3 length equals 15 residues. Germline lookup yields CDR1 MNHNS and CDR2 SASEGT. Trimming pared 6 bases from V and 8 bases from J, leaving 20 bases between. CDR3: CASRGTRGVVHEQFF. For the CDR3, the DNA is TGTGCCAGCAGAGGAACCCGAGGAGTAGTTCATGAGCAGTTCTTC.

About this clonotype itself: A clone one base away is much larger, so this may be a read error. The CDR3 DNA is TGTGACAGTACCACATCGGGGAACCGGAATCAGCCCCAGCATTTT. Amino acids: CDSTTSGNRNQPQHF. V is TRBV19 and J is TRBJ1-5; no reliable D call. The CDR3 covers 15 residues. From germline, CDR1 is LNHDA and CDR2 SQIVND (reference sequence).

This clonotype was detected only a few times. J is TRBJ1-5 and V is TRBV29-1, with TRBD1 as a possible D gene (5 bases). There are 15 residues in the CDR3. V was shortened by 3 bases and J by 2 bases, with 14 bases between the two germline ends. Germline V gene lookup returns CDR1 SQVTM and CDR2 ANQGSEA. The CDR3: CSVETGHRCNQPQHF. The CDR3 coding sequence is TGCAGCGTTGAGACGGGCCACAGGTGCAATCAGCCCCAGCATTTT.

Ten or more counts support this clonotype. The gene calls are TRBV6-1 and TRBJ1-1; D perhaps matches TRBD1 (6 bases). Germline CDR1 is MNHNS and CDR2 is SASEGT. The CDR3 loop spans 13 amino acids. Deletions cut 7 bases from V and 7 bases from J, with 16 bases between. The CDR3 sequence: CASKWGQYSEAFF. DNA of the CDR3: TGTGCCAGCAAATGGGGGCAGTATAGTGAAGCTTTCTTT.

Points on this clonotype: A much larger clone lies one base from this, so it may be a read error. V and J are TRBV7-6 and TRBJ1-4; 9 bases are shared with TRBD1. Germline CDR1 and CDR2: SGHVS and FNYEAQ. CDR3 length: 18 residues. The CDR3: CASGLGFTTGGENEKLFF. CDR3 bases: TGTGCCAGCGGCTTAGGATTCACTACAGGGGGCGAAAATGAAAAACTGTTTTTT. The complete variable domain, with remaining parts taken from reference TRBV7-6 and TRBJ1-4, reads GAGVSQSPRYKVTKRGQDVALRCDPISGHVSLYWYRQALGQGPEFLTYFNYEAQQDKSGLPNDRFSAERPEGSISTLTIQRTEQRDSAMYRCASGLGFTTGGENEKLFFGSGTQLSVL.

Comment on this clonotype: A single base separates this from a much larger clone, so it may be a read error. The chain has TRBV12-3 or TRBV12-4 and TRBJ2-7; D uncertain. The CDR3 covers 12 residues. The CDR3: CAGSPPGYEQYF. For the CDR3, the DNA is TGTGCCGGCAGTCCCCCTGGCTACGAGCAGTACTTC.

Points on this clonotype: The missing conserved phenylalanine or tryptophan at the end of this CDR3 makes a read error likely. The chain links TRBV9 to TRBJ1-1; D not certain. V lost 0 bases to trimming and J lost 2 bases, with 11 bases between them. The CDR3 length is 15 residues. CDR1 SGDLS and CDR2 YYNGEE come from the germline V gene. CDR3 sequence: CASSVGVGFNTEAFL. The CDR3 DNA is TGTGCCAGCAGCGTAGGTGTAGGATTTAACACTGAAGCTTTCCTT.

This clonotype was seen at least ten times. The V gene is TRBV7-2, the J gene TRBJ2-1; TRBD1 matches at 7 bases. This CDR3 is built from 13 residues. CDR1 is SGHTA, CDR2 FQGNSA, per germline. V dropped 3 bases and J dropped 7; count of bases not matched to a gene: 3. CDR3 sequence reads: CASSFGRGNEQFF. CDR3 nucleotide sequence: TGTGCCAGCAGCTTTGGCAGGGGGAATGAGCAGTTCTTC.

This chain connects TRBV3-1 to TRBJ1-2; TRBD1 might be the D (6 bases). CDR3 length equals 14 residues. Trimming removed 3 bases from V and 7 bases from J, with 15 bases in between. Germline CDR1 and CDR2: LGHDT and YNNKEL (reference sequence). The CDR3 region is CASSQGSGASGYTF. CDR3 coding DNA: TGTGCCAGCAGCCAGGGATCGGGGGCCTCTGGCTACACCTTC.

There are many counts of this clonotype. The rearrangement joins TRBV12-3 or TRBV12-4 to TRBJ2-5, with a possible D match to TRBD1 (6 bases). The CDR3 spans 14 residues. V was trimmed by 5 bases and J by 2 bases, leaving 12 bases between them. CDR3 nucleotide sequence: TGTGCCAGCAGTCCTCAAGGACAGCAAGAGACCCAGTACTTC. This translates into CASSPQGQQETQYF.

V gene TRBV12-3 or TRBV12-4 combines with J gene TRBJ1-5, with D uncertain. This CDR3 spans 14 amino acids. Between the trimmed V and J ends, which lost 2 bases and 5 bases, there was a span of 10 bases. In DNA form, the CDR3 reads TGTGCCAGCAGTTTAATGGGTAGGGATCAGCCCCAGCATTTT. Amino acids: CASSLMGRDQPQHF.

This clonotype occurred many times. The J gene is TRBJ2-1, the V gene TRBV28, with 12 bases that match TRBD1. Germline V gene sequence: CDR1 MDHEN, CDR2 SYDVKM. CDR3 size: 16 residues. V dropped 2 bases and J dropped 8; count of bases not matched to a gene: 7. The CDR3 DNA is TGTGCCAGCAGTTTAGGGGGGACAGGGGGCCAATATGAGCAGTTCTTC. Protein sequence: CASSLGGTGGQYEQFF.

This clonotype appeared many times. The J gene is TRBJ1-1, the V gene TRBV5-1; D is uncertain. V was clipped by 0 bases and J by 3 bases, with 6 bases between them. Per germline, CDR1 SGHRS and CDR2 YFSETQ. The length of the CDR3 is 13 residues. For the CDR3, the DNA is TGCGCCAGCAGCTTGGACAGCTACACTGAAGCTTTCTTT. It codes for CASSLDSYTEAFF.

The table lists this clonotype with many counts. A junction boundary mismatches the germline segment, possibly from a read error. This chain joins TRBV3-1 and TRBJ2-5; D gene unclear. Germline-derived CDR1 and CDR2 are LGHDT and YNNKEL (reference sequence). CDR3 length equals 10 residues. The CDR3 loop reads CASSQEIQYF. In nucleotides, the CDR3 is TGTGCCAGCAGCCAAGAGATCCAGTACTTC.

This clonotype was seen repeatedly, ten times or more. The V call is TRBV4-3, the J call TRBJ1-4; no definite D call. Germline CDR1 and CDR2: LGHNA and YSLEER. There are 13 residues in the CDR3. V was pared by 4 bases and J by 0 bases, with 3 bases between. The CDR3 nucleotides read TGCGCCAGCAGCCGTGCAACTAATGAAAAACTGTTTTTT. Amino acids: CASSRATNEKLFF.

This clonotype was detected ten times or more. The chain joins TRBV7-2 to TRBJ2-3; unclear D gene. This CDR3 is 11 amino acids long. Germline values: CDR1 SGHTA, CDR2 FQGNSA. The V end lost 2 bases, the J end lost 7 bases, and 4 bases lay between the germline ends. The CDR3 nucleotides are TGTGCCAGCAGCTTAAGTAATACGCAGTATTTT. This gives the protein CASSLSNTQYF. Supplemented by reference TRBV7-2 and TRBJ2-3, the full variable domain reads GAGVSQSPSNKVTEKGKDVELRCDPISGHTALYWYRQSLGQGLEFLIYFQGNSAPDKSGLPSDRFSAERTGGSVSTLTIQRTQQEDSAVYLCASSLSNTQYFGPGTRLTVL.

The chain employs TRBV7-2 and TRBJ2-7; D is undetermined. The germline V gene has CDR1 SGHTA and CDR2 FQGNSA. The CDR3 consists of 13 residues. Trimming left V 8 bases short and J 4 bases short, with 15 bases between. CDR3 sequence: CASGSDTRYEQYF. CDR3 coding DNA: TGTGCCAGCGGCTCCGACACCCGTTACGAGCAGTACTTC.

Comments on this clonotype: Given a much more abundant clone one base away, this may be a read error. Here the CDR3 omits its conserved ending phenylalanine or tryptophan, so a read error is the likely source. V is TRBV18 and J is TRBJ2-7; maybe TRBD1 (6 bases). In germline, CDR1 is KGHSH, CDR2 LQKENI. The CDR3 is made up of 14 amino acids. Trimming took off 2 bases at V and 0 bases at J, with 8 bases between the two ends. CDR3 in amino acids: CASSPNRDSYEQYL. The DNA for the CDR3 is TGTGCCAGCTCACCAAACAGGGACTCCTACGAGCAGTACTTA.

The chain joins TRBV10-3 to TRBJ1-5, with TRBD1 as a possible D gene (5 bases). Per germline, CDR1 ENHRY and CDR2 SYGVKD. Trimming removed 2 bases from V and 9 bases from J, with 11 bases in between. The CDR3 covers 13 residues. The CDR3 DNA reads as TGTGCCATCAGTGAGACAGGACCTGGGCCCCAGCATTTT. Its protein is CAISETGPGPQHF.

CDR3 DNA sequence: TGTGCCAGCAGCTTAGGACTAGCGGGAGGGCTTGGGGAGCAGTTCTTC. Translation gives CASSLGLAGGLGEQFF. The chain joins TRBV7-2 to TRBJ2-1, with 14 nucleotides matching TRBD2. This CDR3 has 16 residues. V was clipped by 1 base and J by 10 bases; unmatched bases: 6. Germline CDR1 reads SGHTA; CDR2 reads FQGNSA.

Many counts were recorded for this clonotype. This chain connects TRBV2 to TRBJ2-3; 8 nucleotides line up with TRBD2. The CDR3 is made up of 18 amino acids. Germline loops: CDR1 SNHLY, CDR2 FYNNEI. The J segment lost 6 bases and the V segment lost 5 bases, leaving 19 bases of the junction unmatched. The CDR3 sequence is CASSPPGSLAGKGDTQYF. The CDR3 DNA follows: TGTGCCAGCAGTCCCCCGGGAAGTTTAGCGGGGAAGGGGGATACGCAGTATTTT.

Concerning this clonotype itself: This may be a read error, as it is one base from a much larger clone. The chain combines TRBV6-5 with TRBJ1-4; D ambiguous. The CDR3 contains 12 residues. CDR1 is MNHEY, CDR2 SVGAGI, per germline. This chain's CDR3 is CSSRSTNEKLFF. As DNA, the CDR3 is TGTTCCAGCAGATCAACTAATGAAAAACTGTTTTTT.

This clonotype was counted many times. This chain joins TRBV4-3 and TRBJ2-7; possibly TRBD1 for D (6 bases). Germline CDR1 reads LGHNA; CDR2 reads YSLEER. Trimming stripped 2 bases from V and 5 bases from J, with 13 bases between. CDR3 length: 14 amino acids. CDR3 loop: CASSQQTGFDEQYF. The CDR3 nucleotides are TGCGCCAGCAGCCAACAGACAGGTTTTGACGAGCAGTACTTC.